Included here is one TCR beta chain sequence, with context. The antigen remains undetermined. This specimen comes from a study of early T cells in non-severe SARS-CoV-2 infection. Overall study: Sequencing used unsorted whole-blood bulk RNA, so chains lack pairing. Study-level points and caveats: Clonotype matching in VDJdb favored anti-spike CD8 responses and did not capture private and CD4 specificities.

CDR3 length equals 12 residues. Trimming took off 6 bases at V and 9 bases at J, with 12 bases between the two ends. Individual cDNA molecules were tagged with unique molecular identifiers, the study reported. TCRdb re-called the 5' RACE reads through MiXCR, storing one row per CDR3 protein. The repertoire consists of roughly 100,000 distinct CDR3 sequences, with under 15% occurring once and the leading ten covering approximately 6%. The sample consisted of whole blood. The origin of this receptor is an adult who was a healthcare worker with PCR-confirmed SARS-CoV-2 infection or an uninfected control (not recorded which). This sequence joins TRBV12-3 or TRBV12-4 and TRBJ2-4, with a tentative D call TRBD1 (6 bases). CDR3 region: CASRDSRSIQYF. CDR3 nucleotide sequence: TGTGCCAGCAGGGACAGTCGGAGCATTCAGTACTTC.